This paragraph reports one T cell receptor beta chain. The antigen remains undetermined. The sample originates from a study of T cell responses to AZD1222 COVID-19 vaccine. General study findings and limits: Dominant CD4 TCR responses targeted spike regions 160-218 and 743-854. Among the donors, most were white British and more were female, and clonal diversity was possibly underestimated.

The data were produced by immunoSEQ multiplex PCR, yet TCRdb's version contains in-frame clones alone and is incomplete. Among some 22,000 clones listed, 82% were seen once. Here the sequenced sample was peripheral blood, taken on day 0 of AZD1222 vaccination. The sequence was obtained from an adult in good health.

The chain's CDR3 is CASSSWGAREQYF. CDR3 coding DNA: TGTGCCAGCAGCTCTTGGGGGGCAAGGGAGCAGTACTTC. The chain joins TRBV11-2 to TRBJ2-7, with D perhaps matching TRBD1 or TRBD2 (6 bases each). V was pared by 4 bases and J by 7 bases, with 14 bases between. This CDR3 region has 13 residues. CDR1 and CDR2 from the germline V gene are SGHAT and FQNNGV.